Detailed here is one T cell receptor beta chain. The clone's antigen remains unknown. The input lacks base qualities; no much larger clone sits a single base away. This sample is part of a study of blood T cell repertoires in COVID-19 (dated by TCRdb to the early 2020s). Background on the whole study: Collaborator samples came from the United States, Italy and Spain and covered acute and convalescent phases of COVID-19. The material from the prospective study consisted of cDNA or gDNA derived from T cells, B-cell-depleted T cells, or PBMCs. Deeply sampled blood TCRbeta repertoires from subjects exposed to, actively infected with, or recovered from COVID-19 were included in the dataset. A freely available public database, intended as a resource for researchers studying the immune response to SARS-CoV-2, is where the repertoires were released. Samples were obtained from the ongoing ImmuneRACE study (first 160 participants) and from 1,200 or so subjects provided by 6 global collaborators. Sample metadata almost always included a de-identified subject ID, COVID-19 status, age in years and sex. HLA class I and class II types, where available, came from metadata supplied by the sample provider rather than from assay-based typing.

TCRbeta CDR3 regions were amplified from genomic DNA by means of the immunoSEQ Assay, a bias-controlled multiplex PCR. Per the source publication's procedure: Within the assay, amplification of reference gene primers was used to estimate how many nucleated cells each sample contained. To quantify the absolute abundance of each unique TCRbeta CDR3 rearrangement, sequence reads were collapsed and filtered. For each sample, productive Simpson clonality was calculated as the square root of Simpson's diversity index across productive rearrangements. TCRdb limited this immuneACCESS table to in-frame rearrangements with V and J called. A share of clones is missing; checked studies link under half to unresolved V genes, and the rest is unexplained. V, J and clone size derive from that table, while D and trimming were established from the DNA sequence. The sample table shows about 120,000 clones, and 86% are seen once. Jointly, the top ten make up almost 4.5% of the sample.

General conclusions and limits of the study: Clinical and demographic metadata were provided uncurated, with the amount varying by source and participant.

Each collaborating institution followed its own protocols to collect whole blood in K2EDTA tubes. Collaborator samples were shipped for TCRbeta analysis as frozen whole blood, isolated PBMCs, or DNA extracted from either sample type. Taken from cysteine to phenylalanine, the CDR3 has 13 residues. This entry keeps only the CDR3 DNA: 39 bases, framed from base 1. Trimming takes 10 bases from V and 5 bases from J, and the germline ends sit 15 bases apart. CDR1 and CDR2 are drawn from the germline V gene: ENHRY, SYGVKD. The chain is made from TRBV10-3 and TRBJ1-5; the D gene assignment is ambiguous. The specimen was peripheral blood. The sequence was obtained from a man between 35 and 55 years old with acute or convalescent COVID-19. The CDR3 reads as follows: CATSRLFDQPQHF. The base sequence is TGTGCCACGAGCCGTCTATTCGATCAGCCCCAGCATTTT.